Listed below are T cell receptor beta chains from one sample, sequenced in a study of beta chain features in type 1 diabetes. The table came from immunoSEQ multiplex PCR; TCRdb's copy has only in-frame clones and leaves some out. The sample lists around 250,000 clones, about 23% occurring once. The sample comprised naive CD4+ T cells from blood. Every receptor here comes from a woman aged 25 to 39 with type 1 diabetes. Each CDR3 is given with its conserved first and last residue. A D gene is named only where the DNA matches it firmly. Size tells how often a clone was seen (once, few, many) or the class of an expanded clone, and some rows leave it out.

clone size	V gene	D gene	J gene	CDR3 protein	CDR3 DNA
NA	TRBV6-1	NA	TRBJ2-6	CASSEWRVMGSGANVLTF	TGTGCCAGCAGTGAATGGAGGGTTATGGGCTCTGGGGCCAACGTCCTGACTTTC
NA	TRBV18	NA	TRBJ2-1	CASSSGWGEYNEQFF	TGTGCCAGCTCATCGGGATGGGGAGAATACAATGAGCAGTTCTTC
few	TRBV5-6	TRBD2	TRBJ2-1	CASSLATSGRVKQFF	TGTGCCAGCAGCTTGGCGACTAGCGGGAGAGTTAAGCAGTTCTTC
few	TRBV4-1	NA	TRBJ2-1	CASGPPWRSSYNEQFF	TGCGCCAGCGGCCCGCCATGGAGAAGCTCCTACAATGAGCAGTTCTTC
few	TRBV18	TRBD2	TRBJ2-2	CASSPRQREAGELFF	TGTGCCAGCTCACCACGCCAGCGGGAGGCCGGGGAGCTGTTTTTT
few	TRBV15	NA	TRBJ1-5	CATSRARQPQHF	TGTGCCACCAGCCGAGCGCGACAGCCCCAGCATTTT
NA	TRBV28	NA	TRBJ2-1	CASSSHGDSLTYNEQFF	TGTGCCAGCAGTTCCCACGGAGACAGCCTGACCTACAATGAGCAGTTCTTC
NA	TRBV28	NA	TRBJ1-3	CASTLGVDGNTIYF	TGTGCCAGCACTCTAGGAGTAGACGGAAACACCATATATTTT
few	TRBV29-1	NA	TRBJ2-3	CSVEVGGTDTQYF	TGCAGCGTTGAAGTAGGGGGCACAGATACGCAGTATTTT
NA	TRBV27	NA	TRBJ2-7	CASRGGSYEQYF	TGTGCCAGCAGAGGGGGCTCCTACGAGCAGTACTTC
once	TRBV30	NA	TRBJ1-3	CALSTQRISGNTIYF	TGTGCCTTATCTACGCAGAGGATCTCTGGAAACACCATATATTTT
NA	TRBV28	NA	TRBJ1-3	CASSLHSGNTIYF	TGTGCCAGCAGTTTACACTCTGGAAACACCATATATTTT
few	TRBV2	NA	TRBJ1-5	CASSEQAQANQPQHF	TGTGCCAGCAGTGAGCAGGCCCAGGCCAACCAGCCCCAGCATTTT
NA	TRBV29-1	NA	TRBJ2-5	CSVAGDYQETQYF	TGCAGCGTTGCAGGGGACTATCAAGAGACCCAGTACTTC
NA	TRBV7-2	NA	TRBJ1-5	CASSTRGNQPQHF	TGTGCCAGCAGCACTAGGGGCAATCAGCCCCAGCATTTT
NA	TRBV29-1	TRBD1	TRBJ1-2	CSITGVVNYGYTF	TGCAGCATAACAGGGGTCGTTAACTATGGCTACACCTTC
NA	TRBV19	NA	TRBJ1-2	CASSILRTSGYTF	TGTGCCAGTAGTATCCTAAGGACTTCTGGCTACACCTTC